This T cell receptor beta chain was identified in a study of T cell responses to AZD1222 COVID-19 vaccine (dated by TCRdb to the early 2020s). General notes on the study: AZD1222 recipients given second doses at about 4 weeks or at about 12 weeks were pooled, since spike-specific TCR depth and breadth were not found to differ between the two schedules. A total of just over 230 trial participants underwent TCR sequencing, of whom 200 to 220 had received two doses of AZD1222 and roughly 26 had received two doses of the MenACWY control vaccine. Trial participants were enrolled by age into subgroups of 18-55, 56-69 and 70-plus years, and about 150, 27 and 61 TCR-sequenced participants, respectively, were included in these subgroups.

The time point label for this specimen denotes: baseline before first vaccination. The vaccinee samples were drawn from two UK trials, COV001 and COV002, one of which was a single-blind randomized controlled phase 2/3 trial testing AZD1222 (ChAdOx1 nCoV-19) in healthy adults. For TCRbeta chain sequencing, PBMC samples were collected from trial participants at day 0 and at day 28 after the second dose. The CDR3 regions of human TCRbeta chains were subjected to immunosequencing. The paper's data handling went like this. Repertoire TCRs were matched against a reference library of SARS-CoV-2-specific TCRs generated with the MIRA antigen-specificity platform. Breadth meant the fraction of unique TCRs that were SARS-CoV-2-associated, whereas depth meant the fraction of total T cells that were SARS-CoV-2-associated. Using the MIRA data, each spike-specific TCR was mapped to the spike region that the TCR reacts to and placed in a CD4 or CD8 class. Log10-transformed breadth and depth values were compared by one-way ANOVA with Sidak's multiple comparisons tests. As stored in TCRdb, this immuneACCESS dataset retains in-frame rearrangements with V and J assigned. A fraction of the clones does not appear; measured against another copy, unresolved V genes explain less than half of the discrepancy, and the remainder lacks a known reason. For V, J and clone size, that table is used; D and trimming come from the DNA. This sample gives approximately 100,000 clones in total; about 86% of them show up just once. 1.4% of the sample rests with the top ten.

General study outcomes and caveats: Vaccine-associated CD4 TCRs spanned the whole spike protein, with dominant responses in regions 160-218 and 743-854. In the small 56-69-year group, the increase in depth fell short of significance, most likely because of low power. Participants were mostly white British, with more females than males. The authors suggested clonal diversity may have been underestimated. Because no samples from the day 14 peak response were available, repertoires could be characterized only after the peak T cell response. Conclusions about previously exposed vaccinees were limited because only a handful of AZD1222 recipients were SARS-CoV-2 seropositive at baseline. Reportedly, almost half of the unique spike-specific TCRs recognized epitopes lying outside the regions that are mutated in the B.1.351 and B.1.1.7 variants. Spike-specific TCR breadth and depth rose significantly after two AZD1222 doses compared with day 0 and with MenACWY recipients.

Points on this clone: Its antigen is still unknown. There are no base qualities to consult, and no much larger clone falls within one base.

The clonotype comes from an adult in good health. Sequences were derived from peripheral blood, sampled on day 0 of AZD1222 vaccination.

The nucleotide sequence is TGTGCCAGCAGCTTAGTGAGTCGGCCCCTCGGGCAAGAGACCCAGTACTTC. Its amino acids are CASSLVSRPLGQETQYF. Here the chain combines TRBV7-9 and TRBJ2-5; the D gene remains uncertain. Inclusive of the bounding cysteine and phenylalanine, the CDR3 is 17 residues long. Solely the CDR3 DNA is kept, with 51 bases framed from the first base. For CDR1 and CDR2, the germline V gene (reference sequence) lists SEHNR and FQNEAQ. At the junction V is shortened by 1 base and J by 2 bases, with 17 bases in between.